Listed below are T cell receptor beta chains from one sample, sequenced in a study of prognosis after radiotherapy for stage I lung cancer. Each CDR3 protein is one row after TCRdb ran MiXCR on the multiplex PCR reads. The profile covers 26,000 or so distinct CDR3 sequences, with 25% to 35% appearing a single time and under 45% taken by the ten largest. Here the sequenced sample was PBMCs, taken before or after stereotactic body radiation therapy (not recorded which). Receptor source: a donor older than 45 with non-small cell lung cancer. The CDR3 runs from the conserved cysteine through the conserved F or W. Each record gives: V gene, clone size, J gene, D gene, CDR3 protein, CDR3 DNA. D genes are given only for firm matches. Size is stated for part of the rows, as once, few or many counts, or as a class when the clone is expanded.

V: TRBV6-1; size: many; J: TRBJ1-2; D: TRBD1; CDR3: CASSIQGAPGYGYTF; DNA: TGTGCCAGCAGTATCCAGGGGGCGCCGGGGTATGGCTACACCTTC
V: TRBV6-1; size: medium-sized; J: TRBJ2-7; D: TRBD2; CDR3: CASSERQGVLAGGYYEQYF; DNA: TGTGCCAGCAGTGAGCGACAGGGCGTACTAGCGGGAGGATACTACGAGCAGTACTTC
V: TRBV20-1; size: NA; J: TRBJ1-6; D: NA; CDR3: CSAKVGQYNYNSPLHF; DNA: TGCAGTGCTAAGGTTGGACAGTACAACTATAATTCACCCCTCCACTTT
V: TRBV28; size: few; J: TRBJ1-1; D: NA; CDR3: CASSLGSGFRTEAFF; DNA: TGTGCCAGCAGTTTGGGGTCGGGGTTTCGCACTGAAGCTTTCTTT
V: TRBV28; size: many; J: TRBJ2-7; D: NA; CDR3: CASTKSPSYEQYF; DNA: TGTGCCAGCACCAAGAGCCCTTCCTACGAGCAGTACTTC
V: TRBV7-2; size: NA; J: TRBJ2-1; D: NA; CDR3: CASSLVSRGSYNEQFF; DNA: TGTGCCAGCAGCTTGGTTTCGCGGGGCTCCTACAATGAGCAGTTCTTC
V: TRBV12-3/TRBV12-4; size: NA; J: TRBJ1-6; D: TRBD1; CDR3: CASSPGTGGGSPLHF; DNA: TGTGCCAGCAGTCCTGGGACAGGGGGGGGTTCACCCCTCCACTTT
V: TRBV2; size: many; J: TRBJ1-2; D: TRBD1; CDR3: CASSEGTGSYGYTF; DNA: TGTGCCAGCAGTGAAGGGACAGGGAGCTATGGCTACACCTTC
V: TRBV28; size: NA; J: TRBJ2-7; D: NA; CDR3: CATERDYEQYF; DNA: TGTGCCACCGAAAGGGACTACGAGCAGTACTTC
V: TRBV25-1; size: many; J: TRBJ2-2; D: NA; CDR3: CASSPDRGELFF; DNA: TGTGCCAGCTCGCCGGACAGAGGGGAGCTGTTTTTT
V: TRBV2; size: many; J: TRBJ2-1; D: NA; CDR3: CANSRILQFF; DNA: TGTGCCAATTCAAGGATTCTGCAGTTCTTC
V: TRBV29-1; size: many; J: TRBJ1-1; D: TRBD1; CDR3: CSVRPGTGTTEAFF; DNA: TGCAGCGTTCGTCCCGGGACAGGGACCACTGAAGCTTTCTTT
V: TRBV19; size: NA; J: TRBJ2-7; D: NA; CDR3: CASSIGPGLSYEQYF; DNA: TGTGCCAGTAGTATCGGCCCAGGGCTCTCCTACGAGCAGTACTTC
V: TRBV19; size: many; J: TRBJ1-1; D: TRBD1; CDR3: CASTGDRAGEAFF; DNA: TGTGCCAGTACCGGGGACAGGGCGGGCGAAGCTTTCTTT
V: TRBV30; size: NA; J: TRBJ2-1; D: NA; CDR3: CAWRKTGAGVPYNEQFF; DNA: TGTGCCTGGAGGAAAACGGGGGCGGGAGTACCCTACAATGAGCAGTTCTTC
V: TRBV6-1; size: NA; J: TRBJ2-2; D: NA; CDR3: CASTTFRPGELFF; DNA: TGTGCCAGCACCACCTTTAGGCCCGGGGAGCTGTTTTTT
V: TRBV28; size: many; J: TRBJ2-3; D: TRBD2; CDR3: CAIGLAGADTQYF; DNA: TGTGCCATCGGACTAGCGGGAGCTGATACGCAGTATTTT
V: TRBV7-3; size: NA; J: TRBJ2-3; D: NA; CDR3: CASSPDIAADTQYF; DNA: TGTGCCAGCAGCCCTGATATAGCCGCAGATACGCAGTATTTT
V: TRBV6-2/TRBV6-3; size: once; J: TRBJ2-1; D: TRBD2; CDR3: CASILLSGGYNEQFF; DNA: TGTGCCAGCATTTTACTATCGGGGGGGTACAATGAGCAGTTCTTC
V: TRBV20-1; size: many; J: TRBJ1-2; D: NA; CDR3: CSARDPQGREDGYTF; DNA: TGCAGTGCTAGAGATCCCCAGGGAAGGGAAGATGGCTACACCTTC
V: TRBV11-3; size: NA; J: TRBJ2-3; D: NA; CDR3: CASSWRGTDTQYF; DNA: TGTGCCAGCAGCTGGCGGGGAACGGATACGCAGTATTTT
V: TRBV9; size: many; J: TRBJ1-1; D: NA; CDR3: CASSVGPELTEAFF; DNA: TGTGCCAGCAGCGTAGGTCCGGAACTCACTGAAGCTTTCTTT
V: TRBV7-8; size: many; J: TRBJ2-5; D: TRBD2; CDR3: CASSLLAGGYQETQYF; DNA: TGTGCCAGCAGCTTACTTGCGGGAGGGTACCAAGAGACCCAGTACTTC
V: TRBV11-3; size: few; J: TRBJ2-3; D: NA; CDR3: CASSLPHQAPSTDTRYF; DNA: TGTGCCAGCAGCCTCCCCCACCAAGCTCCTAGCACAGATACGCGGTATTTT
V: TRBV6-2/TRBV6-3; size: NA; J: TRBJ2-2; D: TRBD2; CDR3: CASSYSRGRGTVELFF; DNA: TGTGCCAGCAGTTACTCGCGCGGGAGAGGAACCGTAGAGCTGTTTTTT
V: TRBV11-2; size: many; J: TRBJ2-3; D: NA; CDR3: CASSISGSTDTQYF; DNA: TGTGCCAGCAGCATAAGCGGGAGCACAGATACGCAGTATTTT
V: TRBV20-1; size: many; J: TRBJ2-2; D: NA; CDR3: CSAVDVYTGELFF; DNA: TGCAGTGCTGTGGACGTATACACCGGGGAGCTGTTTTTT
V: TRBV5-8; size: many; J: TRBJ1-2; D: NA; CDR3: CASSSRLNIYGYTF; DNA: TGTGCCAGCAGCTCCAGACTCAACATCTATGGCTACACCTTC
V: TRBV19; size: many; J: TRBJ2-7; D: TRBD2; CDR3: CASSIAASGSASYEQYF; DNA: TGTGCCAGTAGTATAGCCGCTAGCGGGAGTGCGTCCTACGAGCAGTACTTC
V: TRBV5-1; size: many; J: TRBJ2-7; D: NA; CDR3: CASTRTPSAEQYF; DNA: TGCGCCAGCACCCGGACTCCCTCGGCCGAGCAGTACTTC
V: TRBV10-1; size: NA; J: TRBJ2-3; D: TRBD2; CDR3: CASSESVAGGDTQYF; DNA: TGCGCCAGCAGTGAGTCGGTGGCGGGAGGGGATACGCAGTATTTT
V: TRBV4-1; size: many; J: TRBJ2-6; D: NA; CDR3: CASSLYHRAGANVLTF; DNA: TGCGCCAGCAGCCTTTACCACAGGGCTGGGGCCAACGTCCTGACTTTC
V: TRBV7-9; size: many; J: TRBJ2-3; D: NA; CDR3: CASSLVTGPQYF; DNA: TGTGCCAGCAGCTTAGTGACAGGACCGCAGTATTTT
V: TRBV7-3; size: many; J: TRBJ1-1; D: NA; CDR3: CASSLMTDTEAFF; DNA: TGTGCCAGCAGCTTAATGACAGACACTGAAGCTTTCTTT
V: TRBV7-6; size: many; J: TRBJ2-6; D: TRBD1; CDR3: CASSLGTGGSGANVLTF; DNA: TGTGCCAGCAGCTTAGGGACAGGGGGCTCTGGGGCCAACGTCCTGACTTTC
V: TRBV5-1; size: many; J: TRBJ2-6; D: NA; CDR3: CASSLESGANVLTF; DNA: TGCGCCAGCAGCTTGGAGTCTGGGGCCAACGTCCTGACTTTC
V: TRBV19; size: many; J: TRBJ2-5; D: NA; CDR3: CASSRAYREETQYF; DNA: TGTGCCAGTAGTAGAGCCTACAGGGAAGAGACCCAGTACTTC
V: TRBV28; size: few; J: TRBJ2-1; D: TRBD1; CDR3: CASSLDRDHNEQFF; DNA: TGTGCCAGCAGTCTAGACAGGGACCACAATGAGCAGTTCTTC
V: TRBV3-1; size: many; J: TRBJ2-1; D: NA; CDR3: CASSQEVGYPNEQFF; DNA: TGTGCCAGCAGCCAAGAAGTTGGATATCCAAATGAGCAGTTCTTC
V: TRBV7-8; size: NA; J: TRBJ1-4; D: TRBD1; CDR3: CASSLTPTGVRNEKLFF; DNA: TGTGCCAGCAGCTTAACCCCAACAGGGGTTAGAAATGAAAAACTGTTTTTT
V: TRBV6-1; size: NA; J: TRBJ1-5; D: NA; CDR3: CASSPTTGIRNQPQHF; DNA: TGTGCCAGCAGTCCCACCACGGGGATTAGGAATCAGCCCCAGCATTTT
V: TRBV24-1; size: many; J: TRBJ2-7; D: TRBD1; CDR3: CATSDFPGTGSDEQYF; DNA: TGTGCCACCAGTGATTTCCCCGGGACAGGTTCCGACGAGCAGTACTTC
V: TRBV28; size: many; J: TRBJ2-2; D: NA; CDR3: CASSLRLSSGGDTGELFF; DNA: TGTGCCAGCAGTTTACGTCTCTCATCGGGGGGCGACACCGGGGAGCTGTTTTTT
V: TRBV10-3; size: few; J: TRBJ1-2; D: NA; CDR3: CAISDKQESYGYTF; DNA: TGTGCCATCAGTGACAAACAGGAATCCTATGGCTACACCTTC